The 8 T cell receptor beta chains presented below share a single source sample, sequenced in a study of T cells in Graves' hyperthyroidism and ophthalmopathy. TCR beta CDR3 regions were amplified from RNA. The HTBI primer set drove a first-round RT-PCR of the TCR CDR3. TCRdb reprocessed the multiplex PCR reads via MiXCR and lists one record per CDR3 protein. The table shows almost 600,000 distinct CDR3 sequences, with 46% occurring only once. Sequenced: peripheral blood or thyroid tissue (not recorded which). The receptors here all came from a woman between 18 and 29 years old with Graves' hyperthyroidism.

The chain uses TRBV7-8 and TRBJ2-7, with TRBD1 as a possible D gene (6 bases). Germline V lookup: CDR1 SGHVS, CDR2 FQNEAQ. Between the trimmed V and J ends, which lost 4 bases and 4 bases, there was a span of 14 bases. This CDR3 contains 14 residues. CDR3 in DNA: TGTGCCAGCAGCTCTCCCAGGGGTAGATACGAGCAGTACTTC. Amino acid sequence: CASSSPRGRYEQYF. Drawing the rest from reference TRBV7-8 and TRBJ2-7, the complete variable domain is GAGVSQSPRYKVAKRGQDVALRCDPISGHVSLFWYQQALGQGPEFLTYFQNEAQLDKSGLPSDRFFAERPEGSVSTLKIQRTQQEDSAVYLCASSSPRGRYEQYFGPGTRLTVT.

This clonotype was picked up many times. This chain uses TRBV25-1 with TRBJ1-2; a weak D match, TRBD1 (5 bases). V lost 1 base, J lost 7 bases, and 13 bases lay in between. The CDR3 consists of 14 residues. Germline assignment: CDR1 MGHDK and CDR2 SYGVNS. The CDR3 DNA is TGTGCCAGCAGTGAATTTAGAGGGGATACTGGCTACACCTTC. Translating gives CASSEFRGDTGYTF.

The rearrangement joins TRBV29-1 to TRBJ1-3; 8 nucleotides agree with TRBD1. Trimming took 4 bases from V and 2 from J; bases not matched to a gene: 4. The CDR3 covers 14 residues. Germline values: CDR1 SQVTM, CDR2 ANQGSEA. The CDR3 bases are TGCAGCGTTGGGACAGGGATTACTGGAAACACCATATATTTT. This gives the protein CSVGTGITGNTIYF. Full variable domain (remainder filled in from reference TRBV29-1 and TRBJ1-3): SAVISQKPSRDICQRGTSLTIQCQVDSQVTMMFWYRQQPGQSLTLIATANQGSEATYESGFVIDKFPISRPNLTFSTLTVSNMSPEDSSIYLCSVGTGITGNTIYFGEGSWLTVV.

This clonotype was counted between two and nine times. The chain carries TRBV6-2 or TRBV6-3 and TRBJ1-5; D ambiguous. V was shortened by 6 bases and J by 4 bases, with 16 bases between the two germline ends. The CDR3 covers 15 residues. Germline CDR1 reads MNHEY; CDR2 reads SVGEGT. The CDR3 region has the DNA TGTGCCAGCAGGCCGGGGAGGTTCCCTAATCAGCCCCAGCATTTT. Translated, it gives CASRPGRFPNQPQHF.

Comments on this clonotype: It may be a read error: a sequence one base away is much more abundant. The rearrangement links TRBV6-5 to TRBJ1-2; the match to TRBD1 covers 9 bases. There are 15 residues in the CDR3. The V gene's germline CDR1 is MNHEY and CDR2 SVGAGI. Written as DNA, the CDR3 is TGTGCCAGCAGTTTAGACAGGGGGAGGCCTTATGGCTGCACCTTC. Amino acids: CASSLDRGRPYGCTF.

This clonotype was seen at least ten times. The chain recombines TRBV12-3 or TRBV12-4 with TRBJ2-2; 11 bases align to TRBD1. This CDR3 has 15 amino acids. After removal of 4 bases from V and 3 bases from J, the junction contained 1 base not matched to a gene. Here the CDR3 DNA reads TGTGCCAGCAGTTGGACAGGGGGCGACACCGGGGAGCTGTTTTTT. Translated, it gives CASSWTGGDTGELFF.

This clonotype was recorded a few times. The J gene is TRBJ1-2, the V gene TRBV4-1, with D possibly being TRBD1 (5 bases). CDR3 length: 14 amino acids. Germline CDR1 and CDR2: MGHRA and YSYEKL. V lost 2 bases and J lost 3, with 10 bases in between. CDR3 sequence: CASSQLIRDYGYTF. Written as DNA, the CDR3 is TGCGCCAGCAGCCAACTCATCAGGGACTATGGCTACACCTTC.

Ten or more counts support this clonotype. The gene calls are TRBV7-8 and TRBJ1-1; a possible D gene is TRBD1 (5 bases). Trimming removed 10 bases at V and 1 base at J, with 16 bases between. Germline CDR1 reads SGHVS; CDR2 reads FQNEAQ. The CDR3 spans 14 residues. CDR3 in DNA: TGTGCCACCGGGCCCTTGGGGCGGAACACTGAAGCTTTCTTT. Residues: CATGPLGRNTEAFF.